There are a few counts of the clone carrying this TCR beta chain. Its antigen is still unknown. The entry originates in a study of cytomegalovirus exposure and HLA in healthy donors. Findings of the study overall: That first-cohort TCR clusters tended to co-occur in the 120 or so validation repertoires was found in a later analysis. High specificity and sensitivity for cytomegalovirus status were reported for the classifier. Cytomegalovirus-associated status was assigned to more than 150 TCR beta chains.

Germline CDR1 and CDR2: MRHNA and SNTAGT. The CDR3 is made up of 14 amino acids. V was clipped by 2 bases and J by 8 bases, with 15 bases between them. Sequenced by immunoSEQ multiplex PCR; TCRdb stores in-frame clones only, minus some. The data hold approximately 120,000 clones, with over 85% observed a single time. Sequencing used PBMCs. This chain uses TRBV6-4 with TRBJ1-2; D possibly corresponds to TRBD1 (5 bases). This TCR came from a young woman in good health and CMV-seronegative. CDR3 loop: CASSDLPGRGGYTF. The DNA of the CDR3 is TGTGCCAGCAGTGACCTCCCGGGTAGGGGAGGCTACACCTTC.